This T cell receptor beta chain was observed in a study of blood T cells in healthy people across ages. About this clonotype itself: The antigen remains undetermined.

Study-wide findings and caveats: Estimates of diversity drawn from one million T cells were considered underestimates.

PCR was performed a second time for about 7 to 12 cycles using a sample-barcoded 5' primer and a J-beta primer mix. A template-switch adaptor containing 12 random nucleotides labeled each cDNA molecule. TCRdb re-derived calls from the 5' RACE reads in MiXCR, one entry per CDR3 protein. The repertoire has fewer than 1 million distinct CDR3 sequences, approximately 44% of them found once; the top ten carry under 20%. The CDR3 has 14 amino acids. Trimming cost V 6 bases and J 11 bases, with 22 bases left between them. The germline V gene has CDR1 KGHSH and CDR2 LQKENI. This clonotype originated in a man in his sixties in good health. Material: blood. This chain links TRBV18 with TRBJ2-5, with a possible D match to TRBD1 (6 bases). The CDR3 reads CASSYRENNNEQYF. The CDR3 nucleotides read TGTGCCAGCTCGTACAGGGAAAATAACAATGAGCAGTACTTC.